What follows describes a single T cell receptor (beta chain). Vbeta (60) and Jbeta (13) primers were used in the PCR. Only in-frame clones appear in the TCRdb table, and some are missing; sequencing was by immunoSEQ multiplex PCR. The table includes 150,000 to 200,000 clones, 85% detected once. The data were taken from a study of cytomegalovirus exposure and HLA in healthy donors. CDR3 size: 14 residues. The ends lost 3 bases at V and 4 bases at J; junction bases unmatched: 4. The germline CDR1 and CDR2 sequences are SGDLS and YYNGEE. The rearrangement links TRBV9 to TRBJ2-7; 10 bases map to TRBD1. The sequenced sample consisted of PBMCs. The sequence came from a man between 18 and 35 years old in good health and CMV-seropositive. The CDR3 here is CASSAGQGLYEQYF. The CDR3 nucleotides read TGTGCCAGCAGCGCGGGACAGGGGCTTTACGAGCAGTACTTC. Based on the CDR3 plus reference TRBV9 and TRBJ2-7, the full variable domain is DSGVTQTPKHLITATGQRVTLRCSPRSGDLSVYWYQQSLDQGLQFLIQYYNGEERAKGNILERFSAQQFPDLHSELNLSSLELGDSALYFCASSAGQGLYEQYFGPGTRLTVT.